Many counts were recorded for the clone carrying this TCR beta chain. The data stem from a study of T cell repertoires in cytomegalovirus infection. Each CDR3 protein is one row after TCRdb ran MiXCR on the reads. Of more than 400,000 distinct CDR3 sequences in the sample, 26% are singletons; the top ten hold 13%. V lost 3 bases, J lost 8 bases, and 5 bases stayed unmatched. This CDR3 contains 14 residues. Germline lookup yields CDR1 SGHTA and CDR2 FQGNSA. The TCR originated in a human donor in good health (CMV status not recorded). Some clones in this sample may be carry-over from other donors' samples. The rearrangement joins TRBV7-2 to TRBJ1-4; TRBD1 matches 8 bases. The sample comprised PBMCs. CDR3 DNA: TGTGCCAGCAGCTTCGACAGGGGCAGGGAAAAACTGTTTTTT. Translation: CASSFDRGREKLFF.